This T cell receptor beta chain came from a study of OX40 agonist ivuxolimab in advanced cancers. Background on the study: Patients were given ivuxolimab, an antibody that agonizes OX40 (CD134).

Whole-study results and caveats: In the 0.1 to 3.0 mg/kg range, CD4+ and CD8+ blood T cells had expanded clonally by week 6. Low clonal expansion, among the lowest seen, marked partial responders at 0.1-3.0 mg/kg. CD8+ T cells were the subset that, on average, had more expanded clones than CD4+.

As regards this clone: What it binds is unknown.

The CDR3 covers 19 residues. V lost 5 bases and J lost 2; bases outside the gene matches: 18. The germline V gene encodes CDR1 SGHTA and CDR2 FQGTGA. Profiling relied on immunoSEQ multiplex PCR, and the TCRdb table lists in-frame clones only, not all of them. The repertoire has tens of thousands of clones, approximately 94% of them found once; the top ten carry about 15%. This clonotype originated in an adult with an advanced solid tumor such as melanoma, head and neck, liver or kidney cancer. The chain recombines TRBV7-3 with TRBJ2-3, with 8 bases identical to TRBD1. This specimen was CD4+ or CD8+ T cells sorted from blood, taken in a trial of the OX40 agonist ivuxolimab. CDR3 in amino acids: CASSQKGPMDRDLTDTQYF. CDR3 sequence (DNA): TGTGCCAGCAGCCAAAAGGGGCCGATGGACAGGGACCTCACAGATACGCAGTATTTT.